This T cell receptor (beta chain) appears in the sequencing data of a study of blood T cell repertoires in COVID-19. CDR3 length: 12 amino acids. Germline V gives CDR1 MNHEY, CDR2 SVGAGI. Trimming left V 2 bases short and J 7 bases short, with 8 bases between. The authors' processing: By means of reference gene primer amplification, nucleated cell counts were estimated. Sequencing used immunoSEQ multiplex PCR; TCRdb keeps in-frame clones, though not all of them. The DNA gave D and trimming, while V, J and clone size come from that table. In the table there are approximately 82,000 clones, approximately 90% of which are singletons.

The source material was peripheral blood. This sequence was found in a man aged 70 or older with active or convalescent COVID-19. The chain combines TRBV6-5 with TRBJ1-1; no clear D. CDR3 protein: CASSYGEGEAFF. CDR3 DNA sequence: TGTGCCAGCAGTTACGGGGAGGGTGAAGCTTTCTTT.